Shown below are 30 T cell receptor beta chains from a single sample sequenced in a study of blood T cells in healthy people across ages. A J-beta primer mix and a sample-barcoded 5' primer were used in a second PCR of roughly 6 to 11 cycles. TCRdb independently ran MiXCR on the 5' RACE reads; one entry per CDR3 protein. The sample includes about a million distinct CDR3 sequences, more than 30% of them seen just once. Sequenced material: blood. All receptors come from a man between 18 and 35 years old in good health.

The rearrangement joins TRBV7-9 to TRBJ2-3; 7 nucleotides align to TRBD1. The CDR3 spans 15 residues. Trimming removed 4 bases from V and 4 bases from J; junction bases left unmatched: 8. The germline CDR1 and CDR2 sequences are SEHNR and FQNEAQ (reference sequence). The CDR3 region is CASSSRQGRADTQYF. The CDR3 DNA is TGTGCCAGCAGCTCTCGACAGGGTAGGGCAGATACGCAGTATTTT.

Only a few counts were recorded for this clonotype. CDR3 region: CSASRGNLNEQFF. The CDR3 DNA follows: TGCAGTGCTAGTAGGGGGAACCTCAATGAGCAGTTCTTC. This chain joins TRBV20-1 and TRBJ2-1, with a weak D call TRBD1 (6 bases). The CDR3 runs 13 residues. Germline loops: CDR1 DFQATT, CDR2 SNEGSKA (reference sequence). With 3 bases removed from V and 6 bases from J, the gap between germline ends came to 12 bases.

This clonotype was counted only a few times. The chain uses TRBV29-1 and TRBJ1-5, with D possibly being TRBD1 (6 bases). Trimming took 6 bases from V and 0 from J, leaving 15 bases between them. The CDR3 has 15 residues. Per germline, CDR1 SQVTM and CDR2 ANQGSEA. CDR3 DNA sequence: TGCAGCGTGAGGGAGGGGGTTTATAGCAATCAGCCCCAGCATTTT. It specifies CSVREGVYSNQPQHF. The full variable domain, in which reference TRBV29-1 and TRBJ1-5 provide the parts outside the CDR3, is SAVISQKPSRDICQRGTSLTIQCQVDSQVTMMFWYRQQPGQSLTLIATANQGSEATYESGFVIDKFPISRPNLTFSTLTVSNMSPEDSSIYLCSVREGVYSNQPQHFGDGTRLSIL.

The gene calls are TRBV30 and TRBJ1-2, with D perhaps TRBD1 (5 bases). The CDR3 extends over 17 amino acids. Trimming removed 2 bases from V and 1 base from J, with 20 bases in between. Germline CDR1 is GTSNPN and CDR2 is SVGIG (reference sequence). CDR3 nucleotides: TGTGCCTGGAGTCCGGGACTGGCAGGGCGCCTTAACTATGGCTACACCTTC. As protein: CAWSPGLAGRLNYGYTF.

This clonotype turned up a few times. V usage is TRBV12-5 and J usage is TRBJ1-2, with D tentatively TRBD1 (6 bases). Trimming took 6 bases from V and 8 from J, leaving 10 bases between them. The CDR3 is made up of 11 amino acids. Germline V CDR1 and CDR2: LGHNT, FRNRAP. The CDR3 loop is CASGHRGGYTF. The CDR3 DNA reads as TGTGCTAGTGGACATAGGGGGGGCTACACCTTC.

The chain's CDR3 is CASSPSYTF. The DNA for the CDR3 is TGTGCCAGCAGCCCCAGCTACACCTTC. V usage is TRBV9 and J usage is TRBJ1-2; D remains ambiguous. V was cut by 4 bases and J by 9 bases, with 4 bases left in between. CDR3 size: 9 residues. Per germline, CDR1 SGDLS and CDR2 YYNGEE.

This clonotype was detected only a few times. The chain uses TRBV4-3 and TRBJ1-1; no clear D. CDR1 LGHNA and CDR2 YSLEER come from the germline V gene. Trimming shortened V by 0 bases and J by 5 bases, and 10 bases separated the two germline ends. The CDR3 sequence is 14 residues long. CDR3 residues: CASSQDVYGTEAFF. The CDR3 DNA reads TGCGCCAGCAGCCAAGATGTCTACGGGACTGAAGCTTTCTTT.

There are a few counts of this clonotype. The rearrangement uses TRBV7-8 and TRBJ2-3; no clear D. Trimming cost V 5 bases and J 7 bases, with 10 bases left between them. The length of the CDR3 is 12 residues. CDR1 and CDR2 from the germline V gene are SGHVS and FQNEAQ. CDR3 DNA: TGTGCCAGCAGCCCCGGTGGGAATACGCAGTATTTT. Residues: CASSPGGNTQYF. The variable domain in full, with the rest retrieved from reference TRBV7-8 and TRBJ2-3, is GAGVSQSPRYKVAKRGQDVALRCDPISGHVSLFWYQQALGQGPEFLTYFQNEAQLDKSGLPSDRFFAERPEGSVSTLKIQRTQQEDSAVYLCASSPGGNTQYFGPGTRLTVL.

The chain couples TRBV24-1 to TRBJ2-1; 11 nucleotides match TRBD2. This CDR3 is 14 amino acids long. The V and J ends lost 5 bases and 9 bases, in that order; junction bases with no gene match: 5. Per germline, CDR1 KGHDR and CDR2 SFDVKD. This chain's CDR3 is CATSASGGSLEQFF. The CDR3 region has the DNA TGTGCCACCAGTGCTAGCGGGGGGTCTCTTGAGCAGTTCTTC.

The CDR3 region is CASSLGTGAHPNYGYTF. In DNA, the CDR3 is TGTGCCAGCAGCCTTGGGACAGGGGCCCATCCTAACTATGGCTACACCTTC. This chain uses TRBV14 with TRBJ1-2; 10 positions match TRBD1. CDR3 length: 17 residues. The germline V gene encodes CDR1 SGHDN and CDR2 FVKESK. V gave up 4 bases and J gave up 0 bases; unmatched junction bases: 8.

This clonotype was picked up many times. The chain recombines TRBV10-3 with TRBJ2-1, with a weak D call TRBD1 (6 bases). V was shortened by 3 bases and J by 5 bases, with 8 bases between the two germline ends. Germline lookup yields CDR1 ENHRY and CDR2 SYGVKD. There are 13 residues in the CDR3. The CDR3 DNA follows: TGTGCCATCAGTGACAGGGACAACAATGAGCAGTTCTTC. This translates into CAISDRDNNEQFF.

This clonotype was picked up a small number of times. The rearrangement links TRBV10-3 to TRBJ1-4; TRBD1 might be the D (6 bases). Trimming stripped 10 bases from V and 6 bases from J, with 21 bases between. This CDR3 is built from 15 residues. Germline values: CDR1 ENHRY, CDR2 SYGVKD. The CDR3 sequence is CATQQGGVAYEKLFF. CDR3 bases: TGTGCCACCCAACAGGGAGGGGTGGCTTATGAAAAACTGTTTTTT.

The chain carries TRBV5-1 and TRBJ1-2; 11 bases agree with TRBD1. Germline V gene lookup returns CDR1 SGHRS and CDR2 YFSETQ. The CDR3 covers 15 residues. V trimming: 4 bases; J trimming: 7 bases; junction bases outside the gene matches: 9. The CDR3 region has the DNA TGCGCCAGCAGCCCTGAGGGACAGGGGGACGGTGGCTACACCTTC. It encodes CASSPEGQGDGGYTF.

The chain has TRBV3-1 and TRBJ1-1, with unresolved D. The CDR3 sequence is 15 residues long. Trimming cost V 0 bases and J 11 bases, with 19 bases left between them. The germline V gene has CDR1 LGHDT and CDR2 YNNKEL (reference sequence). The CDR3, as DNA: TGTGCCAGCAGCCAAGAGGGCAGGCCCCTTCATCGGGCTTTCTTT. Its protein is CASSQEGRPLHRAFF.

This chain uses TRBV20-1 with TRBJ2-7; 9 bases agree with TRBD1. This CDR3 comprises 14 residues. Germline assignment: CDR1 DFQATT and CDR2 SNEGSKA (reference sequence). J was trimmed by 0 bases and V by 6 bases; bases with no gene match: 6. The CDR3 DNA is TGCAGTGCCACGGACAGGGGACACTCCTACGAGCAGTACTTC. It codes for CSATDRGHSYEQYF.

This clonotype was seen more than once but under ten times. V is TRBV2 and J is TRBJ1-2; the D is unclear. Looked up from germline, CDR1 is SNHLY and CDR2 is FYNNEI. Trimming removed 3 bases from V and 6 bases from J, with 11 bases in between. The CDR3 consists of 13 residues. CDR3 protein: CASSEDGGHGYTF. CDR3 DNA: TGTGCCAGCAGTGAGGACGGAGGCCATGGCTACACCTTC.

The table lists this clonotype with a few counts. The chain links TRBV6-6 to TRBJ1-6; the D gene is possibly TRBD1 (5 bases). The CDR3 runs to 17 residues. V gave up 3 bases and J gave up 0 bases, with 12 bases separating them. Per the germline V gene, CDR1 is MNHNY and CDR2 is SVGAGI (reference sequence). The CDR3 DNA reads as TGTGCCAGCAGTTATCGGCAGGGCCCCTCCTATAATTCACCCCTCCACTTT. Translating gives CASSYRQGPSYNSPLHF.

Only one count was recorded for this clonotype. The chain is built from TRBV5-1 and TRBJ1-1, with 8 bases fitting TRBD1. The V and J ends lost 0 bases and 4 bases, in that order; junction bases with no gene match: 17. The CDR3 covers 19 residues. The V gene's germline CDR1 is SGHRS and CDR2 YFSETQ. The CDR3 region is CASSLDLSTGALGGTEAFF. The DNA of the CDR3 is TGCGCCAGCAGCTTGGACCTTTCGACAGGGGCGCTGGGGGGCACTGAAGCTTTCTTT.

V usage is TRBV12-3 or TRBV12-4 and J usage is TRBJ2-2; TRBD1 might be the D (6 bases). V lost 6 bases and J 4 bases, leaving 9 bases between the germline ends. The CDR3 is made up of 13 amino acids. CDR3 region: CASRYRVTGELFF. In DNA, the CDR3 is TGTGCCAGCAGGTACAGGGTCACCGGGGAGCTGTTTTTT.

In its sample, this clonotype was seen many times. This rearrangement joins TRBV9 to TRBJ2-1, with 7 bases fitting TRBD2. Germline V gene lookup returns CDR1 SGDLS and CDR2 YYNGEE. Trimming removed 8 bases from V and 6 bases from J; junction bases left unmatched: 2. The CDR3 totals 11 residues. This CDR3 is CASGGGNEQFF. The CDR3 nucleotides are TGTGCCAGTGGGGGGGGCAATGAGCAGTTCTTC.

This clonotype appeared a single time. In DNA, the CDR3 is TGTGCCAGCTCACAGACGGAGGGGGCAGCGAGTACTGAAGCTTTCTTT. Translation: CASSQTEGAASTEAFF. This chain joins TRBV18 and TRBJ1-1, with 7 bases identical to TRBD1. With V trimmed by 4 bases and J by 5 bases, 13 bases remained unmatched. CDR3 length: 16 amino acids. In germline, CDR1 is KGHSH, CDR2 LQKENI.

With respect to this clonotype: One end of the junction is discordant with germline, which a read error may explain. V usage is TRBV7-6 and J usage is TRBJ2-7; 7 bases map to TRBD2. The germline V gene encodes CDR1 SGHVS and CDR2 FNYEAQ. The CDR3 is 15 amino acids. The chain's CDR3 is CASGLEAGESYEQYF. DNA for the CDR3: TGTGCCAGCGGCTTAGAGGCGGGGGAATCCTACGAGCAGTACTTC.

This clonotype was detected only a few times. The chain recombines TRBV3-1 with TRBJ2-3, with a weak D call TRBD2 (5 bases). V lost 0 bases and J lost 5, with 12 bases in between. Germline assignment: CDR1 LGHDT and CDR2 YNNKEL (reference sequence). There are 15 residues in the CDR3. The CDR3 DNA is TGTGCCAGCAGCCAAGAAGCCCGGAGGTTAGATACGCAGTATTTT. It codes for CASSQEARRLDTQYF.

The chain has TRBV5-1 and TRBJ2-5; the D is unclear. CDR1 SGHRS and CDR2 YFSETQ come from the germline V gene. V shed 1 base and J shed 5 bases, with 15 bases lying between them. This CDR3 has 15 residues. CDR3 region: CASSLSAPSAETQYF. The DNA of the CDR3 is TGCGCCAGCAGCTTGAGTGCCCCGTCAGCCGAGACCCAGTACTTC.

The sample holds many counts of this clonotype. V is TRBV12-3 or TRBV12-4 and J is TRBJ2-3; no clear D gene. The V end was cut by 0 bases, the J end by 2 bases, with 3 bases between. The CDR3 contains 13 residues. The DNA for the CDR3 is TGTGCCAGCAGTTTAGCGTTCACAGATACGCAGTATTTT. Translation: CASSLAFTDTQYF.

CDR3 in amino acids: CASSQDGRVAGTSSTDTQYF. The CDR3 nucleotides are TGTGCCAGCAGCCAAGATGGTCGGGTAGCGGGGACCTCTAGCACAGATACGCAGTATTTT. This sequence joins TRBV4-2 and TRBJ2-3, with 8 bases aligning to TRBD2. Trimming took 0 bases from V and 0 from J; bases not matched to a gene: 14. This CDR3 has 20 amino acids. Germline V gives CDR1 LGHNA, CDR2 YNFKEQ.

The chain uses TRBV5-1 and TRBJ1-4; the D gene is possibly TRBD1 (6 bases). This CDR3 is 15 amino acids long. Between the trimmed V and J ends, which lost 6 bases and 2 bases, there was a span of 14 bases. Germline values: CDR1 SGHRS, CDR2 YFSETQ. The DNA for the CDR3 is TGCGCCAGCACTTCGGGGGGCTCGACTAATGAAAAACTGTTTTTT. Its translation: CASTSGGSTNEKLFF.

The chain is built from TRBV6-5 and TRBJ2-7, with D unresolved. This CDR3 has 15 amino acids. The V gene lost 6 bases and the J gene lost 2 bases, with 17 bases spanning the gap. The germline V gene has CDR1 MNHEY and CDR2 SVGAGI. Here the CDR3 DNA reads TGTGCCAGCAGCTACACACAGTCTCGCACCTACGAGCAGTACTTC. This sequence encodes CASSYTQSRTYEQYF.

The J gene is TRBJ2-7, the V gene TRBV9; the match to TRBD2 covers 8 bases. The CDR3 runs to 15 residues. Trimming at V came to 4 bases and at J to 4 bases, leaving 10 bases not matched to a gene. Looked up from germline, CDR1 is SGDLS and CDR2 is YYNGEE. The CDR3 coding sequence is TGTGCCAGCAGCCCTCAAGCGGGGGCCACTTACGAGCAGTACTTC. This codes for CASSPQAGATYEQYF. Filled out from reference TRBV9 and TRBJ2-7, the complete variable domain reads DSGVTQTPKHLITATGQRVTLRCSPRSGDLSVYWYQQSLDQGLQFLIQYYNGEERAKGNILERFSAQQFPDLHSELNLSSLELGDSALYFCASSPQAGATYEQYFGPGTRLTVT.

This clonotype was observed a few times. V is TRBV7-2 and J is TRBJ2-7, with 11 nucleotides matching TRBD1. This CDR3 is 17 amino acids long. Germline-derived CDR1 and CDR2 are SGHTA and FQGNSA. Trimming cost V 5 bases and J 4 bases; bases outside gene matches: 13. This chain's CDR3 is CASSRVTGQGATYEQYF. CDR3 sequence (DNA): TGTGCCAGCAGCCGAGTGACAGGACAGGGGGCGACATACGAGCAGTACTTC. Together with reference TRBV7-2 and TRBJ2-7, the CDR3 gives the full variable domain: GAGVSQSPSNKVTEKGKDVELRCDPISGHTALYWYRQSLGQGLEFLIYFQGNSAPDKSGLPSDRFSAERTGGSVSTLTIQRTQQEDSAVYLCASSRVTGQGATYEQYFGPGTRLTVT.